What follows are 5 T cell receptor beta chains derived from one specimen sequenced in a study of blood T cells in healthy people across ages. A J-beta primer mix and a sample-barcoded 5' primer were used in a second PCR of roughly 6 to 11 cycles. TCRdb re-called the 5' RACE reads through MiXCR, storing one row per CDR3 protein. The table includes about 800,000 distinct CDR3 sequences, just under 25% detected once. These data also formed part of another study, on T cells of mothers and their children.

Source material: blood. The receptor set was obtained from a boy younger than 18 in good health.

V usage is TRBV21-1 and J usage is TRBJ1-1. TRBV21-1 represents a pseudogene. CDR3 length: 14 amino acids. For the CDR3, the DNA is TGTGCCAGCAGCAAAGAAGAGGGGAACACTGAAGCTTTCTTT. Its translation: CASSKEEGNTEAFF.

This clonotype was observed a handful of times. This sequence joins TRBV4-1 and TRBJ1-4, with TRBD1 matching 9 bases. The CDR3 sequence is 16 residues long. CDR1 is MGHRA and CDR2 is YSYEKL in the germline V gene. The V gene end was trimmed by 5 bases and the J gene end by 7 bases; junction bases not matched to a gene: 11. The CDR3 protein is CASSSPKRDRAEKLFF. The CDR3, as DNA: TGCGCCAGCAGCTCTCCGAAGAGGGACAGGGCTGAAAAACTGTTTTTT.

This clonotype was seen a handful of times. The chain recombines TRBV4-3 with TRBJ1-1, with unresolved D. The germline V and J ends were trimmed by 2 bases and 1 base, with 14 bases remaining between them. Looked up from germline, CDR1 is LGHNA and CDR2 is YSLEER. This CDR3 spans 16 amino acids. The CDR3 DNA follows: TGCGCCAGCAGCCAACTATACGATTACCAGAACACTGAAGCTTTCTTT. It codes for CASSQLYDYQNTEAFF.

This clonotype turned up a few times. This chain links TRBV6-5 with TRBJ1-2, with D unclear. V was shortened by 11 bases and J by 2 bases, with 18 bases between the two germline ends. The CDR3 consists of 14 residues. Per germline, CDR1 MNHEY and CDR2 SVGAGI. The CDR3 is CAARSTPGNYGYTF. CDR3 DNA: TGTGCCGCCAGAAGCACCCCGGGAAACTATGGCTACACCTTC.

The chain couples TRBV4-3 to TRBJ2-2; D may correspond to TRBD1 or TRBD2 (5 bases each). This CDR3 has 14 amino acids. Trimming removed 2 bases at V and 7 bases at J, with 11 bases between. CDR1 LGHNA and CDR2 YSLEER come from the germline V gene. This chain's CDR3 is CASSQRPRGGELFF. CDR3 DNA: TGCGCCAGCAGCCAACGGCCGAGGGGCGGGGAGCTGTTTTTT.